This entry is about one T cell receptor (beta chain). This record belongs to a study of blood T cell repertoires in COVID-19. Study-wide background: Spain, Italy and the United States supplied samples that represented acute and convalescent COVID-19.

The table came from immunoSEQ multiplex PCR; TCRdb's copy has only in-frame clones and leaves some out. The table lists just over 650,000 clones, 85% to 90% of them singletons. The CDR3 sequence is 15 residues long. The trim removed 8 bases at V and 3 bases at J, leaving 8 bases unmatched. Germline V gene lookup returns CDR1 MNHEY and CDR2 SMNVEV (reference sequence). The chain combines TRBV27 with TRBJ2-1; TRBD1 agrees at 9 bases. The TCR was taken from a woman aged 18-29 years with acute or convalescent COVID-19. Sequenced input: peripheral blood. The CDR3 here is CASLPGQGGYNEQFF. CDR3 DNA: TGTGCCAGCCTCCCGGGACAGGGTGGCTACAATGAGCAGTTCTTC.